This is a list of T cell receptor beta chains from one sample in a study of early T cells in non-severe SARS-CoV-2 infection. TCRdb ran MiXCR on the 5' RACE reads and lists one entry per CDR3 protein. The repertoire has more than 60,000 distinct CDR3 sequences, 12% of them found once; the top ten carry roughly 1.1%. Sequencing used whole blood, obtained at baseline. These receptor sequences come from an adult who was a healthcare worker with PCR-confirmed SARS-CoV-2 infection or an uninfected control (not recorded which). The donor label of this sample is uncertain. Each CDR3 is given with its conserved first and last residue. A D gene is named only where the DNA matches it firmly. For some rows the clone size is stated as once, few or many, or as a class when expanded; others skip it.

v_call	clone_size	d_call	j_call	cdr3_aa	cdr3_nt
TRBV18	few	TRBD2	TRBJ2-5	CASSAATSGRKETQYF	TGTGCCAGCTCAGCCGCGACTAGCGGGAGAAAAGAGACCCAGTACTTC
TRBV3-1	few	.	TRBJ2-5	CASSRKLEETQYF	TGTGCCAGCAGCCGAAAGCTGGAGGAGACCCAGTACTTC
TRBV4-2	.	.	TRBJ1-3	CASSPGSTGNTIYF	TGTGCCAGCAGCCCGGGATCCACTGGAAACACCATATATTTT
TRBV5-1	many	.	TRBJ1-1	CASSLVGQNTEAFF	TGCGCCAGCAGCTTGGTAGGACAGAACACTGAAGCTTTCTTT
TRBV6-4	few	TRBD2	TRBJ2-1	CASSAGLAGTDEQFF	TGTGCCAGCAGTGCGGGACTAGCGGGGACCGATGAGCAGTTCTTC
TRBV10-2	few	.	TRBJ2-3	CASSVLGATDTQYF	TGCGCCAGCAGTGTTTTAGGGGCCACAGATACGCAGTATTTT
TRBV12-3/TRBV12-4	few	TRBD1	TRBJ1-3	CASSRDSSGNTIYF	TGTGCCAGCAGTCGGGACAGCTCTGGAAACACCATATATTTT
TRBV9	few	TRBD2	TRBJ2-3	CASSRLAGGSSTDTQYF	TGTGCCAGCAGCAGACTAGCGGGGGGGTCTAGCACAGATACGCAGTATTTT
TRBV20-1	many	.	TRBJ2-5	CSARSGVTQYF	TGCAGTGCTAGGTCCGGGGTGACCCAGTACTTC
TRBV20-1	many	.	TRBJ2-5	CSAAGAQETQYF	TGCAGTGCCGCAGGGGCGCAAGAGACCCAGTACTTC
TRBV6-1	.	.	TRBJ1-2	CASIAGPPFPPYGYTF	TGTGCCAGCATAGCGGGGCCCCCCTTCCCCCCCTATGGCTACACCTTC
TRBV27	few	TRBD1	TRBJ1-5	CASSRTGTGSWPQHF	TGTGCCAGCAGTAGAACCGGGACAGGGTCTTGGCCCCAGCATTTT
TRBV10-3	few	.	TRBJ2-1	CAIGQPGYNEQFF	TGTGCCATCGGTCAACCGGGGTACAATGAGCAGTTCTTC
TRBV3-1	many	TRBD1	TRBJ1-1	CASSQFLQGTDTEAFF	TGTGCCAGCAGCCAATTCTTACAGGGGACGGACACTGAAGCTTTCTTT
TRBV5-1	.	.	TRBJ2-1	CASSLPLHPSYNEQFF	TGCGCCAGCAGCTTGCCCCTTCACCCCTCCTACAATGAGCAGTTCTTC
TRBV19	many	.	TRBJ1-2	CASSIHSGGRTF	TGTGCCAGTAGTATACACTCGGGAGGCCGCACCTTC
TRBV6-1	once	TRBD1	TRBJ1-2	CASSPDREIYGYTF	TGTGCCAGCAGCCCCGACAGGGAAATCTATGGCTACACCTTC
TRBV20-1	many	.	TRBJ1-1	CSARRTGMNTEAFF	TGCAGTGCTAGGCGGACGGGGATGAACACTGAAGCTTTCTTT
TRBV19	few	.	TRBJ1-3	CASSETRGRNTIYF	TGTGCCAGTAGCGAGACCAGGGGAAGAAACACCATATATTTT
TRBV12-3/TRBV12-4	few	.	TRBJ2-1	CASRSRGDRAYNEQFF	TGTGCCAGCAGATCAAGAGGTGACAGAGCATACAATGAGCAGTTCTTC
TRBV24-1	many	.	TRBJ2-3	CATSDPLDGTADTQYF	TGTGCCACCAGTGATCCATTAGACGGGACCGCGGATACGCAGTATTTT
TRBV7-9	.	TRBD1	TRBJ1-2	CASSLPATGSYTF	TGTGCCAGCAGCCTCCCAGCGACAGGGAGCTACACCTTC
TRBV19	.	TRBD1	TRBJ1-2	CASSKGQVFNYGYTF	TGTGCCAGTAGTAAAGGACAGGTCTTTAACTATGGCTACACCTTC
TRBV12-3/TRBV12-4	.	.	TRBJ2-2	CASSLGDENTGELFF	TGTGCCAGCAGTTTAGGGGACGAGAACACCGGGGAGCTGTTTTTT
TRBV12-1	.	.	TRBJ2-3	CASSPRPSSGGATTHF	TGTGCCAGCAGCCCACGGCCCTCTAGCGGGGGGGCTACAACACATTTT
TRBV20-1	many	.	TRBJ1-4	CSARDRAVSNEKLFF	TGCAGTGCTAGAGATCGGGCAGTATCAAATGAAAAACTGTTTTTT
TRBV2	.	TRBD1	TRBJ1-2	CASSGQGNYGYTF	TGTGCCAGCAGCGGACAGGGGAACTATGGCTACACCTTC
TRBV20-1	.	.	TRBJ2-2	CSASDGQGLNTGELFF	TGCAGTGCTAGTGACGGACAGGGACTAAACACCGGGGAGCTGTTTTTT
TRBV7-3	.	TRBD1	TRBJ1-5	CASTQGGSNQPQHF	TGTGCCAGCACCCAGGGGGGAAGCAATCAGCCCCAGCATTTT
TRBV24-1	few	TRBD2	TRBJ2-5	CATSDQAGAETQYF	TGTGCCACCAGTGATCAAGCGGGGGCAGAGACCCAGTACTTC
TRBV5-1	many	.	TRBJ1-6	CASSLNTEGLSPLHF	TGCGCCAGCAGCTTGAACACAGAAGGGCTCTCACCCCTCCACTTT
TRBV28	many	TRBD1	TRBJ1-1	CASRPQGDTEAFF	TGTGCCAGCAGGCCACAGGGGGATACTGAAGCTTTCTTT
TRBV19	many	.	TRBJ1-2	CASTMGVGYGYTF	TGTGCCAGTACCATGGGAGTAGGCTATGGCTACACCTTC
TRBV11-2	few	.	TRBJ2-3	CASSLDGGGADTQYF	TGTGCCAGCAGCTTAGATGGAGGAGGCGCAGATACGCAGTATTTT
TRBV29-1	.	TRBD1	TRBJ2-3	CSVETQGANIGDTQYF	TGCAGCGTTGAAACTCAGGGGGCGAATATTGGCGATACGCAGTATTTT
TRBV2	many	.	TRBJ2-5	CASSKETQYF	TGTGCCAGCAGTAAAGAGACCCAGTACTTC
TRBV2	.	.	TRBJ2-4	CASTWTVAKNIQYF	TGTGCCAGCACTTGGACAGTAGCCAAAAACATTCAGTACTTC
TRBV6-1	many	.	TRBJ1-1	CASRQTENTEAFF	TGTGCCAGCAGGCAGACAGAGAACACTGAAGCTTTCTTT
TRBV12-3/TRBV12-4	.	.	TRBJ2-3	CASRSRDTFTDTQYF	TGTGCCAGCAGGAGCCGGGACACCTTCACAGATACGCAGTATTTT
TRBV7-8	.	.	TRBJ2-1	CASRPTMSRSRHEQFF	TGTGCCAGCAGACCCACTATGAGCCGAAGTAGACATGAGCAGTTCTTC
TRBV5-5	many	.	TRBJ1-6	CASSSPLAGGNSPLHF	TGTGCCAGCAGCTCCCCTTTAGCGGGGGGCAATTCACCCCTCCACTTT